A selection of T cell receptor beta chains follows, all from one sample in a study of blood T cell repertoires in COVID-19. Clones were read by immunoSEQ multiplex PCR, and TCRdb kept only the in-frame ones, dropping some. The sample contains around 60,000 clones, approximately 91% of which appear only once. Sequencing used peripheral blood. The receptors derive from a man aged 45-65 years with active COVID-19. CDR3s include the opening cysteine and the closing phenylalanine or tryptophan. Fields, in order: J gene, D gene, clone size, V gene, CDR3 protein, CDR3 DNA. D genes are given only for firm matches. Clone size appears in some rows only: once, few, many, or a class for an expanded clone.

TRBJ2-7	NA	NA	TRBV2	CASSAGTGAYEQYF	TGTGCCAGCAGTGCCGGGACTGGCGCCTACGAGCAGTACTTC
TRBJ1-5	TRBD1	NA	TRBV5-1	CASSPTGGEQPQHF	TGCGCCAGCAGCCCGACAGGGGGCGAACAGCCCCAGCATTTT
TRBJ1-6	NA	NA	TRBV21-1	CASSKGGRGCSPLHF	TGTGCCAGCAGCAAAGGTGGGCGAGGGTGTTCACCCCTCCACTTT
TRBJ1-4	NA	NA	TRBV6-5	CASHLRESEKLFF	TGTGCCAGCCATCTCAGGGAATCCGAAAAACTGTTTTTT
TRBJ2-1	TRBD2	NA	TRBV29-1	CSVAGTSGYDEQFF	TGCAGCGTTGCAGGGACTAGCGGATACGATGAGCAGTTCTTC
TRBJ2-2	TRBD2	once	TRBV24-1	CATSEGRRGAGELFF	TGTGCCACCAGTGAGGGCCGGCGGGGGGCCGGGGAGCTGTTTTTT
TRBJ2-7	NA	once	TRBV7-6	CASSQDTPVQGNEQYF	TGTGCCAGCAGCCAAGATACCCCGGTCCAGGGAAACGAGCAGTACTTC
TRBJ1-1	NA	NA	TRBV6-5	CASRNRGEAFF	TGTGCCAGCAGGAATAGAGGGGAAGCTTTCTTT
TRBJ2-5	TRBD2	NA	TRBV13	CASSSLGLAGIETQYF	TGTGCCAGCAGCTCCTTGGGACTAGCGGGGATTGAGACCCAGTACTTC
TRBJ2-7	NA	NA	TRBV24-1	CATSDKQRAAVEQYF	TGTGCCACCAGTGATAAACAGAGGGCAGCGGTAGAGCAGTACTTC